This TCR beta chain was captured by sequencing in a study of tumor and adjacent non-tumor tissue in lung cancer. Study summary: Patients comprised roughly 12 adenocarcinoma, a couple of squamous cell carcinoma and 1 small cell lung cancer. The patients, roughly eleven men and 4 to 6 women, were roughly 31 to 85 with stage I to III disease. Study observations and caveats: Normal lung showed higher cumulative top 100 clone frequency than tumor. Significantly higher TCR diversity was found in tumor than normal lung.

Three rounds of nested PCR, following a modified ARM-PCR protocol, produced the TCRbeta library. One entry per CDR3 protein, called by TCRdb with MiXCR from the multiplex PCR reads. The sample lists about 98,000 distinct CDR3 sequences, 80% occurring once. This sample's RNA came from whole unsorted tissue. The normal lung tissue was taken more than 3 cm from the tumor edge. Note on this clonotype: What it recognizes is unknown. The CDR3 ends on some other residue instead of the conserved phenylalanine or tryptophan, so this is likely a read error.

Germline V gene sequence: CDR1 SGHNT, CDR2 YENEEA. This CDR3 has 15 amino acids. The origin of this receptor is a man aged 60-69 years with small cell lung cancer. J is TRBJ2-2 and V is TRBV11-3; D is ambiguous. The sequencing sample was made of distant non-tumor lung tissue. The CDR3 coding sequence is TGTGCCAGCAGCTCGAAAGGACCGAACTCCGGGGAGCTGTTTTCT. It encodes CASSSKGPNSGELFS.